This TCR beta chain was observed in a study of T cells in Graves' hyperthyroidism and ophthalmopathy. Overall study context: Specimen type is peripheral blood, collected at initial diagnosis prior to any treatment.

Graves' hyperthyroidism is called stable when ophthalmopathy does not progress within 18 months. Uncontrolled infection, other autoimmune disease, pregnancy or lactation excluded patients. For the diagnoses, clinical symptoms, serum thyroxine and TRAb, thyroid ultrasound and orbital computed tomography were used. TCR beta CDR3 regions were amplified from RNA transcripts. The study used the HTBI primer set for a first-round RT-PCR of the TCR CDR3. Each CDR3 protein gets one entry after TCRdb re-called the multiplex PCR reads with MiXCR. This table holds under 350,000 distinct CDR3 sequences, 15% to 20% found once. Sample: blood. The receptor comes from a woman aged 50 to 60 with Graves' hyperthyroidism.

In nucleotides, the CDR3 is TGCGCCAGCAGCTCTCCAAGCGGGAGCGAGAACACCGGGGAGCTGTTTTTT. Residues: CASSSPSGSENTGELFF. V is TRBV5-1 and J is TRBJ2-2; 8 bases are a match to TRBD2. The CDR3 is 17 amino acids. With 3 bases clipped from V and 1 base from J, the junction kept 8 bases outside the gene matches. Germline V lookup: CDR1 SGHRS, CDR2 YFSETQ.